This T cell receptor beta chain was recorded in a study of CD8 T cells in ankylosing spondylitis (dated 2017 in TCRdb). Context from the whole study: T cell receptor beta repertoires were profiled in healthy donors and ankylosing spondylitis patients so that disease-linked TCR variants could be found. In total, the full study cohort was made up of 108 healthy donors and some 26 ankylosing spondylitis patients. Peripheral blood was sampled, and synovial fluid was also collected from ankylosing spondylitis patients.

What the research found in general, with its limitations: In peripheral blood, the disease-linked clones were found at relatively low frequencies and had a CD8+ phenotype. Blood from ankylosing spondylitis patients appeared to be characterized by a TCR beta motif composed of under ten highly homologous amino acid variants. Some motif variants were previously reported in synovial fluid and blood of reactive arthritis patients, suggesting common disease-initiation mechanisms. Significant enrichment of the disease-linked clones was reported in matched synovial fluid samples from ankylosing spondylitis patients.

As concerns this clonotype: No cognate antigen has been identified for it. Base qualities are missing; no much larger clone stands one base away.

Counted from cysteine to phenylalanine, this CDR3 has 15 amino acids. CDR3 DNA only is kept here, 45 bases in frame from base 1. V loses 3 bases of germline sequence and J loses 0 bases, and the interval between the two ends is 9 bases. The sequencing machine was an Illumina HiSeq 2500. TCR beta libraries were prepared by quantitative 5'-RACE with molecular barcodes. The authors' pipeline ran thus. Disease-linked TCR variants were identified with a new computational method built on a probabilistic model of VDJ rearrangement. TCRdb reanalyzed the raw reads on its own, using fastp at Q25 for trimming and MiXCR for clone calling, and kept in-frame beta chains. Each CDR3 protein appears once, grouped with its most common genes and DNA. TCRdb, not the authors, supplied the V and J calls. The sample table lists around 540,000 distinct CDR3 sequences, about an eighth of them with a count of one. The ten most abundant clones make up around 6.8% of the sample.

The receptor comes from a male donor with ankylosing spondylitis. This chain is built from TRBV12-3 or TRBV12-4 and TRBJ2-1, with the identity of the D gene unclear. Specimen: blood, either unsorted or a sorted T cell fraction (not recorded which). The CDR3 sequence is CASSFRRSSYNEQFF. The nucleotide sequence reads as follows: TGTGCCAGCAGTTTCAGGAGAAGCTCCTACAATGAGCAGTTCTTC.